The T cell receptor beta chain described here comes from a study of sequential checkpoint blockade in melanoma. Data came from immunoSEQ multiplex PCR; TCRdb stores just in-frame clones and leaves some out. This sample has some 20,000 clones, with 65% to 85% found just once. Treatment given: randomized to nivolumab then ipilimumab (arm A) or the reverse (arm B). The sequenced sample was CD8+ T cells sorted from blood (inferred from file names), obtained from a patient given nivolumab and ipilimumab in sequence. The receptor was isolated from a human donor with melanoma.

CDR3 loop: CAISEVSQETQYF. The CDR3 DNA follows: TGTGCCATCAGTGAAGTCAGCCAAGAGACCCAGTACTTC. J is TRBJ2-5 and V is TRBV10-3; D is ambiguous. Looked up from germline, CDR1 is ENHRY and CDR2 is SYGVKD. The CDR3 is 13 residues long. Trimming removed 3 bases from V and 1 base from J, with 6 bases in between.